This TCR beta chain was sequenced in a study of T cells in Graves' hyperthyroidism and ophthalmopathy. What was amplified from RNA transcripts were TCR beta CDR3 regions. TCR CDR3 regions were first amplified by RT-PCR with HTBI primers. TCRdb independently ran MiXCR on the multiplex PCR reads; one entry per CDR3 protein. Of a few hundred thousand distinct CDR3 sequences listed, 18% are singletons. This clonotype was picked up a small number of times. The sequence was obtained from a man in his forties with Graves' hyperthyroidism. The sequenced sample consisted of blood.

The CDR3: CASMGSWTGEETQYF. In DNA, the CDR3 is TGTGCCAGCATGGGTTCATGGACAGGGGAAGAGACCCAGTACTTC. This chain connects TRBV6-2 or TRBV6-3 to TRBJ2-5; TRBD1 matches 9 bases. The length of the CDR3 is 15 residues. The junction had 9 bases not matched to a gene; V was cut back by 7 bases and J by 3 bases. Germline values: CDR1 MNHEY, CDR2 SVGEGT.